This note documents a single TCR beta chain sequence. Produced via immunoSEQ multiplex PCR; TCRdb's table is partial and in-frame only. The data contain over 200,000 clones, roughly 90% of them singletons. V trimming: 5 bases; J trimming: 4 bases; junction bases outside the gene matches: 9. This CDR3 has 15 residues. Germline V gene data show CDR1 as SGHTA and CDR2 as FQGNSA. This sample was taken from a study of blood T cell repertoires in COVID-19. The TCR was taken from a man aged 55 to 70 who had recovered from COVID-19. The sample taken for sequencing was peripheral blood. The chain carries TRBV7-2 and TRBJ1-1, with 8 bases fitting TRBD1. CDR3 sequence reads: CASSPQGVLATEAFF. The CDR3 DNA reads TGTGCCAGCAGCCCACAGGGGGTACTAGCCACTGAAGCTTTCTTT.